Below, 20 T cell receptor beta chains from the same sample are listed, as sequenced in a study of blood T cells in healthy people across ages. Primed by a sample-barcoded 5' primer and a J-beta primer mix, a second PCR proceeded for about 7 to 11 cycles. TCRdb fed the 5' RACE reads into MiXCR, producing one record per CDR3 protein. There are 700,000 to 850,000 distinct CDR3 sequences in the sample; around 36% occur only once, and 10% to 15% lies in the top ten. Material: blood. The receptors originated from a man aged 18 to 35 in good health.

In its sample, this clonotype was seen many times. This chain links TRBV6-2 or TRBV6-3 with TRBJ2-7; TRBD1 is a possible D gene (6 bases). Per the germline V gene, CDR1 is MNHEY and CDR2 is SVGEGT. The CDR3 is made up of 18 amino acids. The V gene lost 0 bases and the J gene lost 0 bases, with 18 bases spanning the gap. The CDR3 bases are TGTGCCAGCAGTTACTCGCGCCGGGACACCTTTCCCTCCTACGAGCAGTACTTC. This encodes CASSYSRRDTFPSYEQYF.

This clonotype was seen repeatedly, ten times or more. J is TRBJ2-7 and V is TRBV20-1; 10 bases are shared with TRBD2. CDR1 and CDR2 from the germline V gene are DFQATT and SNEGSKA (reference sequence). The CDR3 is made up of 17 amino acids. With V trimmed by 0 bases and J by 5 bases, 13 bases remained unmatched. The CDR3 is CSAREGSGGSKGDEQYF. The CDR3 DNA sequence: TGCAGTGCTAGAGAAGGTAGCGGGGGGTCGAAGGGGGACGAGCAGTACTTC.

In DNA, the CDR3 is TGTGCCAGCAGCCAAGTGTCGGGGACTAGCGGGGGCAATGAGCAGTACTTC. It is translated as CASSQVSGTSGGNEQYF. J is TRBJ2-5 and V is TRBV3-1, with 14 bases fitting TRBD2. Trimming at V came to 1 base and at J to 11 bases, leaving 12 bases not matched to a gene. The germline gives CDR1 LGHDT, CDR2 YNNKEL (reference sequence). This CDR3 is 17 amino acids long.

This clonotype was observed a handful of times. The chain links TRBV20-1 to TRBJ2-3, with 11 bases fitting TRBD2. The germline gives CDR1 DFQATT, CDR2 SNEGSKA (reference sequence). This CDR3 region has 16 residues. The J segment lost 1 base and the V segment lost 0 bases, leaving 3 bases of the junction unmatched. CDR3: CSARDPTSGGTDTQYF. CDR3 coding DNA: TGCAGTGCTAGAGATCCGACTAGCGGGGGCACAGATACGCAGTATTTT.

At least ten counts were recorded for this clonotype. This CDR3 reads CASSLSGAGSHYGYTF. DNA for the CDR3: TGTGCCAGCAGTTTGTCGGGTGCCGGGAGCCACTATGGCTACACCTTC. The chain links TRBV12-3 or TRBV12-4 to TRBJ1-2, with unresolved D. CDR3 length: 16 amino acids. With 3 bases removed from V and 3 bases from J, the gap between germline ends came to 17 bases.

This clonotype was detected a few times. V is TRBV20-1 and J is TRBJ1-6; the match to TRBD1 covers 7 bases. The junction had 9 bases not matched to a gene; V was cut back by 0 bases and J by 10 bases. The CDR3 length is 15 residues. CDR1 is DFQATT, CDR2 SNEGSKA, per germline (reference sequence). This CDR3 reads CSARDGTASTSPLHF. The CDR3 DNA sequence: TGCAGTGCTAGAGACGGGACAGCTTCCACATCACCCCTCCACTTT.

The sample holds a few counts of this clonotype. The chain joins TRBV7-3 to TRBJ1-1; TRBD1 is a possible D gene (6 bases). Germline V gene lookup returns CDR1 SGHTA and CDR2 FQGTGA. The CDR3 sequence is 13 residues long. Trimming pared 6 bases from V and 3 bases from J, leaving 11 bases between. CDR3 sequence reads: CASRRDTDTEAFF. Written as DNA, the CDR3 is TGTGCCAGCAGACGGGACACCGACACTGAAGCTTTCTTT. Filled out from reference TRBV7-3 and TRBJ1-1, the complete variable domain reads GAGVSQTPSNKVTEKGKYVELRCDPISGHTALYWYRQSLGQGPEFLIYFQGTGAADDSGLPNDRFFAVRPEGSVSTLKIQRTERGDSAVYLCASRRDTDTEAFFGQGTRLTVV.

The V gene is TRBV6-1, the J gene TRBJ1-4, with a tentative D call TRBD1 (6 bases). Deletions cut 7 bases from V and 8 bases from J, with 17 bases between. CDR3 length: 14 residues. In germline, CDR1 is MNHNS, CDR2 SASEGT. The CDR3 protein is CASIPPGQIEKLFF. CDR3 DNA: TGTGCCAGCATTCCCCCTGGACAGATAGAAAAACTGTTTTTT.

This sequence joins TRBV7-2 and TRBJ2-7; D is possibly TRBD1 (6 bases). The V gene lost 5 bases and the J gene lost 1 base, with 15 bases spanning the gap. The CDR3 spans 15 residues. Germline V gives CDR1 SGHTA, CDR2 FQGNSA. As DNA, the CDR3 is TGTGCCAGCAGCCAAATGACAGGCCCTTCCTACGAGCAGTACTTC. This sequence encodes CASSQMTGPSYEQYF. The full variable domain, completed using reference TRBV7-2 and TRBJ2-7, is GAGVSQSPSNKVTEKGKDVELRCDPISGHTALYWYRQSLGQGLEFLIYFQGNSAPDKSGLPSDRFSAERTGGSVSTLTIQRTQQEDSAVYLCASSQMTGPSYEQYFGPGTRLTVT.

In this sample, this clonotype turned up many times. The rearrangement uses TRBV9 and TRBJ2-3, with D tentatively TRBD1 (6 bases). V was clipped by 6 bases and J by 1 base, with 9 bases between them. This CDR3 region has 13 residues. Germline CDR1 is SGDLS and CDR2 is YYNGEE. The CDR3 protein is CASTDSRTDTQYF. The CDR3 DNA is TGTGCCAGCACGGACAGCCGCACAGATACGCAGTATTTT. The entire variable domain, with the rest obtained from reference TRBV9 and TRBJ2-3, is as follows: DSGVTQTPKHLITATGQRVTLRCSPRSGDLSVYWYQQSLDQGLQFLIQYYNGEERAKGNILERFSAQQFPDLHSELNLSSLELGDSALYFCASTDSRTDTQYFGPGTRLTVL.

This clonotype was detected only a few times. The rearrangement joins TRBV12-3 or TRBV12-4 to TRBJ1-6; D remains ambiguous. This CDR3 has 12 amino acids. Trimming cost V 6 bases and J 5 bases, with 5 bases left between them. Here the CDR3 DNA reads TGTGCCAGCAGACTTGATAATTCACCCCTCCACTTT. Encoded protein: CASRLDNSPLHF.

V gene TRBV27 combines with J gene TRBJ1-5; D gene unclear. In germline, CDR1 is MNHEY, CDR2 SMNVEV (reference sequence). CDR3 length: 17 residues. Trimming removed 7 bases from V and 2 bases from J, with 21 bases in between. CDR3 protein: CASTSPWRGRGNQPQHF. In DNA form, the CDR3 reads TGTGCCAGCACCTCCCCCTGGCGGGGTCGGGGCAATCAGCCCCAGCATTTT.

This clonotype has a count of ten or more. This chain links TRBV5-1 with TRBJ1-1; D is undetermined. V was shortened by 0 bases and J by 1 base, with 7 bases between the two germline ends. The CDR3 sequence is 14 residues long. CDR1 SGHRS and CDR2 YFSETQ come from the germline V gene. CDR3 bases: TGCGCCAGCAGCTTGGAGGGCGGGAACACTGAAGCTTTCTTT. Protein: CASSLEGGNTEAFF.

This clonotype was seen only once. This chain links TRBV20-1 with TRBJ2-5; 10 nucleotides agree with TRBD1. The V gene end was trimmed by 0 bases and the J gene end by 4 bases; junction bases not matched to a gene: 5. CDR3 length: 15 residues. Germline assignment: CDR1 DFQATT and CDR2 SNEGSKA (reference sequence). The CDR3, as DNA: TGCAGTGCTAGAGATAGCGACAGGGGGCTAGAGACCCAGTACTTC. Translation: CSARDSDRGLETQYF.

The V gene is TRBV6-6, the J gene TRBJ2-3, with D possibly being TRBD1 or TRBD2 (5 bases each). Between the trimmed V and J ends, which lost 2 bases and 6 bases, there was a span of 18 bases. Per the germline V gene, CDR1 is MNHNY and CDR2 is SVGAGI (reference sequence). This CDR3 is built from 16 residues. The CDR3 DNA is TGTGCCAGCAGTTACCCTCCCGGGACCTCAGGGGATACGCAGTATTTT. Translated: CASSYPPGTSGDTQYF.

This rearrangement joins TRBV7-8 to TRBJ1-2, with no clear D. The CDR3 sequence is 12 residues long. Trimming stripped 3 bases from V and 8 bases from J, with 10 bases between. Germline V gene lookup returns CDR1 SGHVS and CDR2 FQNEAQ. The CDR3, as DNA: TGTGCCAGCAGCTTCGGTTCTGGCGGCTACACCTTC. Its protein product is CASSFGSGGYTF.

The CDR3 DNA reads TGTGCCACCAGCGGCGGACAGGGATTATATGGCTACACCTTC. It is translated as CATSGGQGLYGYTF. The V and J genes are TRBV15 and TRBJ1-2; 8 bases fit TRBD1. The CDR3 length is 14 residues. Germline CDR1 is LNHNV and CDR2 is YYDKDF (reference sequence). Trimming removed 5 bases from V and 5 bases from J; junction bases left unmatched: 7.

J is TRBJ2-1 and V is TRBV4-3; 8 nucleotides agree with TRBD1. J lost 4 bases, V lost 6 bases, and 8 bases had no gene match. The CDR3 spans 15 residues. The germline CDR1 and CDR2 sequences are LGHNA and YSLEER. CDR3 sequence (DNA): TGCGCCAGCAGTCGGGACAGGCGAGCTTACAATGAGCAGTTCTTC. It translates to CASSRDRRAYNEQFF.

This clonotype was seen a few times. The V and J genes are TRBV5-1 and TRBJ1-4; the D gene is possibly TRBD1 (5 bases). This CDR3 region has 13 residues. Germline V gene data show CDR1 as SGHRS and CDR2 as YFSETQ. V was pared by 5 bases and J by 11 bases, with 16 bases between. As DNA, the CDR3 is TGCGCCAGCAGGGCGGCCGCTGGGGGGAAACTGTTTTTT. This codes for CASRAAAGGKLFF.

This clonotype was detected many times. The CDR3 sequence is CASSYSAGRKGYTF. In DNA form, the CDR3 reads TGTGCCAGCAGTTACTCGGCAGGGAGGAAAGGCTACACCTTC. The V gene is TRBV6-5, the J gene TRBJ1-2, with TRBD1 as a possible D gene (5 bases). V was pared by 0 bases and J by 8 bases, with 13 bases between. Germline lookup yields CDR1 MNHEY and CDR2 SVGAGI. The CDR3 covers 14 residues.